Shown below are 8 T cell receptor beta chains from a single sample sequenced in a study of blood T cell repertoires in COVID-19. Sequencing used immunoSEQ multiplex PCR; TCRdb keeps in-frame clones, though not all of them. The table records 95,000 to 120,000 clones, nearly 90% of them present only once. The sample comprised peripheral blood. The receptors here all came from a woman aged 70-85 years who had recovered from COVID-19.

The chain links TRBV10-3 to TRBJ2-3, with D tentatively TRBD1 (7 bases). CDR3 length: 15 residues. V was clipped by 5 bases and J by 0 bases, with 12 bases between them. Germline V gives CDR1 ENHRY, CDR2 SYGVKD. CDR3 sequence: CAISSGGSSTDTQYF. The CDR3 DNA reads as TGTGCCATCAGTTCAGGGGGGTCTAGCACAGATACGCAGTATTTT.

This clone was seen once. V usage is TRBV5-1 and J usage is TRBJ2-7; D is perhaps TRBD1 (5 bases). This CDR3 region has 13 residues. Germline CDR1 SGHRS, CDR2 YFSETQ. Trimming cost V 7 bases and J 3 bases, with 14 bases left between them. The chain's CDR3 is CASRVGVGYEQYF. For the CDR3, the DNA is TGCGCCAGCCGAGTAGGGGTCGGCTACGAGCAGTACTTC.

J is TRBJ2-5 and V is TRBV4-3, with 7 bases aligning to TRBD2. The CDR3 is 14 residues long. The V gene end was trimmed by 0 bases and the J gene end by 5 bases; junction bases not matched to a gene: 3. The V gene's germline CDR1 is LGHNA and CDR2 YSLEER. CDR3 coding DNA: TGCGCCAGCAGCCAAGATCTGGGGGGGGAGACCCAGTACTTC. Protein sequence: CASSQDLGGETQYF.

CDR3 sequence reads: CASSQDPTGLSPLHF. The CDR3 bases are TGCGCCAGCAGCCAAGACCCGACAGGGCTTTCACCCCTCCACTTT. The rearrangement uses TRBV4-1 and TRBJ1-6; 7 nucleotides line up with TRBD1. Per the germline V gene, CDR1 is MGHRA and CDR2 is YSYEKL. V was clipped by 0 bases and J by 9 bases; unmatched bases: 5. The CDR3 length is 15 residues.

The V and J genes are TRBV19 and TRBJ1-2, with D possibly matching TRBD1 (5 bases). Trimming took off 9 bases at V and 8 bases at J, with 22 bases between the two ends. CDR3 length: 14 residues. Germline loops: CDR1 LNHDA, CDR2 SQIVND (reference sequence). The CDR3 loop is CASRGGQGRRGYTF. DNA of the CDR3: TGTGCCAGCCGGGGAGGGCAGGGTCGTAGAGGCTACACCTTC.

The chain is built from TRBV6-5 and TRBJ2-3, with D unresolved. The CDR3 runs to 15 residues. CDR1 is MNHEY and CDR2 is SVGAGI in the germline V gene. Trimming took 6 bases from V and 3 from J, leaving 16 bases between them. CDR3 in DNA: TGTGCCAGCAGCCTCCGGCGGTATGGAACAGATACGCAGTATTTT. It specifies CASSLRRYGTDTQYF.

Concerning this clone: Other DNA sequences in the same sample also yield this CDR3. The chain is built from TRBV4-3 and TRBJ2-7; TRBD1 agrees at 7 bases. The length of the CDR3 is 14 residues. The V and J ends lost 6 bases and 0 bases, in that order; junction bases with no gene match: 5. Germline CDR1 reads LGHNA; CDR2 reads YSLEER. CDR3 in amino acids: CASSRTGNSYEQYF. For the CDR3, the DNA is TGCGCCAGCAGTCGGACAGGAAACTCCTACGAGCAGTACTTC.

V and J are TRBV7-2 and TRBJ1-6; D is perhaps TRBD1 (5 bases). Germline V gene data show CDR1 as SGHTA and CDR2 as FQGNSA. Trimming took 3 bases from V and 8 from J, leaving 11 bases between them. This CDR3 comprises 14 residues. The CDR3 loop reads CASSFYSRDSPLHF. CDR3 DNA: TGTGCCAGCAGCTTCTACAGCAGGGATTCACCCCTCCACTTT.